The TCR beta chain described here comes from a study of T cells after somatic rescue of genetic block. Clones were sequenced by immunoSEQ multiplex PCR, and TCRdb holds only the in-frame ones, with some missing. The table includes approximately 65,000 clones, roughly 92% detected once. This receptor was taken from a man aged 40-50 years. The material sequenced was peripheral blood mononuclear cells (PBMCs).

The CDR3 sequence: CASSLGLAGGFYEQYF. The CDR3 DNA sequence: TGTGCCAGCAGCTTAGGGTTAGCGGGGGGCTTCTACGAGCAGTACTTC. V usage is TRBV11-2 and J usage is TRBJ2-7; 10 nucleotides agree with TRBD2. The V gene's germline CDR1 is SGHAT and CDR2 FQNNGV. This CDR3 spans 16 amino acids. V lost 1 base and J lost 3; bases outside the gene matches: 6.